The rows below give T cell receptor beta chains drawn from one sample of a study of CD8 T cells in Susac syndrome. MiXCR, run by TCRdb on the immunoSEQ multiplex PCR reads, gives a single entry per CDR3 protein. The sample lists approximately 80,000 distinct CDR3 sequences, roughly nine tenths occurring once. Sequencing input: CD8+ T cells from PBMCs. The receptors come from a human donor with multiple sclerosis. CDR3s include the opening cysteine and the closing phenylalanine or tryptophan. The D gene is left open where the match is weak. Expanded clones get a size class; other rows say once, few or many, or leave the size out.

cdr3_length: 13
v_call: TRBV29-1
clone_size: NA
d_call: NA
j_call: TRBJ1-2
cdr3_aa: CSVGDPWNYGYTF
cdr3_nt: TGCAGCGTTGGAGACCCGTGGAACTATGGCTACACCTTC

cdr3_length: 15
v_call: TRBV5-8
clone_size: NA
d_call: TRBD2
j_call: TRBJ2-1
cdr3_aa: CASTGLAAPDNEQFF
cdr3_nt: TGTGCCAGCACCGGACTAGCGGCCCCCGACAATGAGCAGTTCTTC

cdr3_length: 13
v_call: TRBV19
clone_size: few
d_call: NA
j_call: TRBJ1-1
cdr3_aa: CASSTGANTEAFF
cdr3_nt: TGTGCCAGTAGTACGGGGGCTAACACTGAAGCTTTCTTT

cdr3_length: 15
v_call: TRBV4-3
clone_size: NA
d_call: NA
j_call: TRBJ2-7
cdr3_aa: CASSQDDASSYEQYF
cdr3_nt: TGCGCCAGCAGCCAAGATGACGCGAGCTCCTACGAGCAGTACTTC

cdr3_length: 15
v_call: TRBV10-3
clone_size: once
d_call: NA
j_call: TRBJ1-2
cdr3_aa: CAISESWGGNYGYTF
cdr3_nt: TGTGCCATCAGTGAGTCGTGGGGAGGGAACTATGGCTACACCTTC

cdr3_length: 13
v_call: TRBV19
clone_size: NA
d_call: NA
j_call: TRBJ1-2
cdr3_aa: CASRPGQPYGYTF
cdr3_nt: TGTGCCAGTAGACCCGGACAGCCCTATGGCTACACCTTC

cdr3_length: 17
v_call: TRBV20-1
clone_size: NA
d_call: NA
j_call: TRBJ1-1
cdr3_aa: CSVRDTFHSGLITEAFF
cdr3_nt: TGCAGCGTACGGGACACCTTTCATTCGGGCTTGATCACTGAAGCTTTCTTT

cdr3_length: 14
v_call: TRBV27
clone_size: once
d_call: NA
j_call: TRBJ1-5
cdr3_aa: CASSAPGLNQPQHF
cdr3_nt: TGTGCCAGCAGTGCCCCAGGGTTGAATCAGCCCCAGCATTTT

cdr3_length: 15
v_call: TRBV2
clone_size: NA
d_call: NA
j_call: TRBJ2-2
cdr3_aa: CASSEGATNTGELFF
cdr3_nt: TGTGCCAGCAGTGAAGGAGCTACGAACACCGGGGAGCTGTTTTTT

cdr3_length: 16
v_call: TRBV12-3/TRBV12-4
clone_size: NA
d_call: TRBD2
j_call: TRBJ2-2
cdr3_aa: CASSLNQRGRAGELFF
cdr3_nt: TGTGCCAGCAGTTTGAACCAGCGGGGTAGGGCCGGGGAGCTGTTTTTT

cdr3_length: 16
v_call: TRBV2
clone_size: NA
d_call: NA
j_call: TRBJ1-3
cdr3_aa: CASTFPRGSGGNTIYF
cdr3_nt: TGTGCCAGCACCTTCCCAAGGGGGAGCGGTGGAAACACCATATATTTT

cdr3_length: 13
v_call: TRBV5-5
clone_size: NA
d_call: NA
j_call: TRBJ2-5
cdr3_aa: CASSWGPQPPQYF
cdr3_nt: TGTGCCAGCAGTTGGGGCCCCCAGCCCCCCCAGTACTTC

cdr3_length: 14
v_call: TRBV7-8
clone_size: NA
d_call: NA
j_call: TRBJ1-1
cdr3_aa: CAAAGGHSDTEAFF
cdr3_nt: TGTGCCGCGGCGGGGGGCCATTCGGACACTGAAGCTTTCTTT

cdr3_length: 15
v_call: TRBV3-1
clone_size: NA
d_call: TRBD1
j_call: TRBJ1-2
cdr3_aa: CASSQGRGRFYGYTF
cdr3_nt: TGTGCCAGCAGCCAAGGAAGGGGGCGCTTCTATGGCTACACCTTC

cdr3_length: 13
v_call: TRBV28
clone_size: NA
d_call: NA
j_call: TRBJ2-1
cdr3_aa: CASSLFPGAEQFF
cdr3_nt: TGTGCCAGCAGTTTATTCCCGGGGGCTGAGCAGTTCTTC

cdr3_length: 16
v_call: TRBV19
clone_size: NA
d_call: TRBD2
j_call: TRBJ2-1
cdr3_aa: CASSIGSGGGYNEQFF
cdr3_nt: TGTGCCAGTAGTATAGGGTCTGGCGGGGGATACAATGAGCAGTTCTTC

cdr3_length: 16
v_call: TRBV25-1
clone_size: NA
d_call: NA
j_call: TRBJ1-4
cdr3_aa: CASSLGGGQFNEKLFF
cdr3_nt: TGTGCCAGCAGTCTCGGGGGTGGTCAGTTTAATGAAAAACTGTTTTTT